What follows describes a single T cell receptor beta chain. Its antigen specificity is not known. It has no much larger one-base neighbor in the sample; base qualities were not kept. The receptor library was made with RT-PCR. Sequencer: NextSeq 550. Using fastp trimming at Q25 and MiXCR clonotype assembly, TCRdb reanalyzed the public sequencing data and kept in-frame beta chains. For every CDR3 protein sequence, its rows merge into one entry that carries the most common genes and DNA. A total of approximately 170,000 distinct CDR3 sequences appear in this sample, 30% of them only once. Together, the top ten hold roughly 3% of the sample. The sample originates from a study of patients and donors after allogeneic stem cell transplantation (dated by TCRdb to about 2020). Cut back by 1 base and 8 bases, the V and J ends lie 8 bases apart. The CDR3 numbers 12 residues from cysteine through phenylalanine. The only DNA kept is the CDR3, 36 bases in frame from the first base. CDR1 is given as SGHAT and CDR2 as FQNNGV, both from the germline V gene.

This receptor was taken from a human donor who was either an allogeneic HSCT recipient or a stem cell or donor lymphocyte infusion donor (not recorded which). It is not recorded whose cells these are; they may come from a transplant donor. The sequenced sample consisted of blood, either unsorted or a sorted T cell fraction (not recorded which). The chain joins TRBV11-2 to TRBJ1-2, with TRBD1 tentatively as D gene (5 bases match). CDR3 region: CASSLVGDGYTF. The nucleotide sequence is TGTGCCAGCAGCTTAGTAGGGGACGGCTACACCTTC.